This T cell receptor beta chain was profiled in a study of OX40 agonist ivuxolimab in advanced cancers. This table comes from immunoSEQ multiplex PCR, and its TCRdb copy is limited to in-frame clones, with some not included. This sample yields 75,000 to 95,000 clones, of which approximately 88% are seen a single time; approximately 11% belongs to the top ten. The sample here was CD4+ or CD8+ T cells sorted from blood, taken in a trial of the OX40 agonist ivuxolimab. This TCR was recovered from an adult with an advanced solid tumor such as melanoma, head and neck, liver or kidney cancer.

This chain's CDR3 is CASSYRRTDTQYF. The CDR3 coding sequence is TGTGCCAGCAGTTACCGACGGACAGATACGCAGTATTTT. The chain combines TRBV6-6 with TRBJ2-3, with D unclear. This CDR3 comprises 13 residues. Germline values: CDR1 MNHNY, CDR2 SVGAGI (reference sequence). Trimming removed 2 bases from V and 3 bases from J, with 6 bases in between.